Below are 13 T cell receptor beta chains sequenced from a single sample in a study of control samples from healthy donors and cancer patients. Clones were read by immunoSEQ multiplex PCR, and TCRdb kept only the in-frame ones, dropping some. With 150,000 to 200,000 clones in the sample, the ten largest clones hold 2% to 2.5%. Sequences were obtained from blood. The receptors were gathered from a woman in her twenties or thirties in good health.

V gene TRBV10-1 combines with J gene TRBJ1-2; possibly TRBD1 for D (6 bases). There are 13 residues in the CDR3. V gave up 6 bases and J gave up 5 bases, with 13 bases separating them. The germline CDR1 and CDR2 sequences are WNHNN and SYGVQD (reference sequence). The CDR3 is CASSSGQTYGYTF. Written as DNA, the CDR3 is TGCGCCAGCAGCTCCGGACAGACTTATGGCTACACCTTC.

The gene calls are TRBV3-1 (or the pseudogene TRBV3-2) and TRBJ2-7; D ambiguous. This CDR3 spans 14 amino acids. CDR1 and CDR2 from the germline V gene are LGHDT and YNNKEL (reference sequence). V lost 3 bases and J lost 1, with 10 bases in between. The CDR3 sequence is CASSQAVLSYEQYF. In DNA form, the CDR3 reads TGTGCCAGCAGCCAGGCAGTTTTATCCTACGAGCAGTACTTC.

The rearrangement uses TRBV5-4 and TRBJ1-1; possible D gene TRBD1, 6 bases. Germline V gene sequence: CDR1 SGHNT, CDR2 YYREEE (reference sequence). With 2 bases removed from V and 4 bases from J, the gap between germline ends came to 15 bases. This CDR3 comprises 15 residues. CDR3 nucleotides: TGTGCCAGCAGCTTATCGAGGGGGGGGTTCACTGAAGCTTTCTTT. Residues: CASSLSRGGFTEAFF.

The V call is TRBV7-9, the J call TRBJ2-5; no clear D. The CDR3 is made up of 13 amino acids. The germline V gene has CDR1 SEHNR and CDR2 FQNEAQ (reference sequence). Trimming cost V 5 bases and J 5 bases, with 12 bases left between them. In nucleotides, the CDR3 is TGTGCCAGCAGCGCCCGCCCTAGGGAGACCCAGTACTTC. Translated, it gives CASSARPRETQYF. Variable domain in full (rest from reference TRBV7-9 and TRBJ2-5): DTGVSQNPRHKITKRGQNVTFRCDPISEHNRLYWYRQTLGQGPEFLTYFQNEAQLEKSRLLSDRFSAERPKGSFSTLEIQRTEQGDSAMYLCASSARPRETQYFGPGTRLLVL.

The rearrangement uses TRBV5-1 and TRBJ1-2; TRBD1 agrees at 12 bases. CDR1 SGHRS and CDR2 YFSETQ come from the germline V gene. The CDR3 length is 14 residues. V gave up 4 bases and J gave up 8 bases; unmatched junction bases: 6. CDR3 sequence (DNA): TGCGCCAGCAGCGGGGGACAGGGGGCTGAGGGCTACACCTTC. It is translated as CASSGGQGAEGYTF.

The chain recombines TRBV6-5 with TRBJ2-3; 8 bases line up with TRBD1. The junction had 5 bases not matched to a gene; V was cut back by 3 bases and J by 3 bases. The germline CDR1 and CDR2 sequences are MNHEY and SVGAGI. This CDR3 is built from 15 residues. The chain's CDR3 is CASSYFDRGTDTQYF. In nucleotides, the CDR3 is TGTGCCAGCAGTTATTTTGACAGGGGAACAGATACGCAGTATTTT.

The chain combines TRBV7-2 with TRBJ2-5; no reliable D call. The V end was cut by 7 bases, the J end by 3 bases, with 12 bases between. Germline CDR1 reads SGHTA; CDR2 reads FQGNSA. The CDR3 runs to 13 residues. CDR3 DNA sequence: TGTGCCAGCACCCCCTTTCGCGAAGAGACCCAGTACTTC. Translated: CASTPFREETQYF.

V usage is TRBV11-3 and J usage is TRBJ1-6; the D is unclear. CDR1 and CDR2 (germline): SGHNT, YENEEA. The V end lost 0 bases, the J end lost 8 bases, and 5 bases lay between the germline ends. The CDR3 is 13 amino acids. The CDR3 DNA reads as TGTGCCAGCAGCTTAGATGTAGATTCACCCCTCCACTTT. Translating gives CASSLDVDSPLHF. The full variable domain, in which reference TRBV11-3 and TRBJ1-6 provide the parts outside the CDR3, is EAGVVQSPRYKIIEKKQPVAFWCNPISGHNTLYWYLQNLGQGPELLIRYENEEAVDDSQLPKDRFSAERLKGVDSTLKIQPAELGDSAVYLCASSLDVDSPLHFGNGTRLTVT.

In the case of this clone: Other nucleotide sequences from this sample produce the same CDR3. The chain is built from TRBV18 and TRBJ1-6, with D hard to call. The germline gives CDR1 KGHSH, CDR2 LQKENI. V was trimmed by 6 bases and J by 0 bases, leaving 9 bases between them. The CDR3 runs 15 residues. Here the CDR3 DNA reads TGTGCCAGCTCCCTTGGGGTCTCCTATAATTCACCCCTCCACTTT. Translating gives CASSLGVSYNSPLHF. The variable domain in full, completed from reference TRBV18 and TRBJ1-6, reads NAGVMQNPRHLVRRRGQEARLRCSPMKGHSHVYWYRQLPEEGLKFMVYLQKENIIDESGMPKERFSAEFPKEGPSILRIQQVVRGDSAAYFCASSLGVSYNSPLHFGNGTRLTVT.

The chain has TRBV7-2 and TRBJ2-1, with 7 positions matching TRBD2. After removal of 5 bases from V and 1 base from J, the junction contained 8 bases not matched to a gene. Germline V gene sequence: CDR1 SGHTA, CDR2 FQGNSA. The CDR3 is made up of 16 amino acids. In nucleotides, the CDR3 is TGTGCCAGCAGCCCCGCCAGCGGGGTTTCCTACAATGAGCAGTTCTTC. Translating gives CASSPASGVSYNEQFF. The whole variable domain, filled in from reference TRBV7-2 and TRBJ2-1, reads GAGVSQSPSNKVTEKGKDVELRCDPISGHTALYWYRQSLGQGLEFLIYFQGNSAPDKSGLPSDRFSAERTGGSVSTLTIQRTQQEDSAVYLCASSPASGVSYNEQFFGPGTRLTVL.

The CDR3 DNA is TGTGCCAGCAGCACACCTGACAGGGTTGGCTACACCTTC. It codes for CASSTPDRVGYTF. The V and J genes are TRBV6-5 and TRBJ1-2; 7 bases are a match to TRBD1. The V segment lost 6 bases and the J segment 7 bases; nucleotides outside the gene matches: 8. CDR1 and CDR2 from the germline V gene are MNHEY and SVGAGI. This CDR3 contains 13 residues.

V is TRBV3-1 (or the pseudogene TRBV3-2) and J is TRBJ1-4; D is unresolved. V lost 1 base to trimming and J lost 7 bases, with 10 bases between them. Germline CDR1 reads LGHDT; CDR2 reads YNNKEL (reference sequence). CDR3 length: 14 residues. The DNA of the CDR3 is TGTGCCAGCAGCCAAGGGTCCCGTGGTGAAAAACTGTTTTTT. Its protein is CASSQGSRGEKLFF.

This chain uses TRBV6-6 with TRBJ1-1; D is perhaps TRBD1 (5 bases). CDR1 is MNHNY and CDR2 is SVGAGI in the germline V gene (reference sequence). Trimming took 2 bases from V and 5 from J, leaving 18 bases between them. The CDR3 is made up of 16 amino acids. This chain's CDR3 is CASSYNFGAGGTEAFF. CDR3 sequence (DNA): TGTGCCAGCAGTTACAATTTTGGGGCAGGAGGGACTGAAGCTTTCTTT.